The 28 T cell receptor beta chains listed next were all sequenced from one sample in a study of blood T cell repertoires in COVID-19. Sequencing used immunoSEQ multiplex PCR; TCRdb keeps in-frame clones, though not all of them. The sample has about 100,000 clones, about 89% seen once. Sequencing was done on a sample of peripheral blood. These receptors all come from a man in his fifties or sixties with acute or convalescent COVID-19.

This sequence joins TRBV30 and TRBJ2-1, with a possible D match to TRBD2 (6 bases). The CDR3 has 13 residues. The V gene lost 0 bases and the J gene lost 6 bases, with 9 bases spanning the gap. The germline V gene has CDR1 GTSNPN and CDR2 SVGIG (reference sequence). The CDR3 DNA reads as TGTGCCTGGAGTGTCCTGGGGGGCAATGAGCAGTTCTTC. The encoded protein is CAWSVLGGNEQFF.

The gene calls are TRBV11-2 and TRBJ1-4, with no clear D. There are 13 residues in the CDR3. V shed 6 bases and J shed 4 bases, with 9 bases lying between them. Germline V gene sequence: CDR1 SGHAT, CDR2 FQNNGV. The CDR3 spells CASSWAYNEKLFF. CDR3 bases: TGTGCCAGCAGTTGGGCCTATAATGAAAAACTGTTTTTT. Based on the CDR3 plus reference TRBV11-2 and TRBJ1-4, the full variable domain is EAGVAQSPRYKIIEKRQSVAFWCNPISGHATLYWYQQILGQGPKLLIQFQNNGVVDDSQLPKDRFSAERLKGVDSTLKIQPAKLEDSAVYLCASSWAYNEKLFFGSGTQLSVL.

The rearrangement uses TRBV5-1 and TRBJ2-3, with D hard to call. CDR1 and CDR2 (germline): SGHRS, YFSETQ. The V end was cut by 0 bases, the J end by 6 bases, with 8 bases between. The CDR3 sequence is 13 residues long. The CDR3 DNA reads as TGCGCCAGCAGCTTGGCCGTGTCCGATACGCAGTATTTT. Amino acid sequence: CASSLAVSDTQYF.

The gene calls are TRBV5-1 and TRBJ2-7; 7 bases are a match to TRBD2. The CDR3 is 15 residues long. From germline, CDR1 is SGHRS and CDR2 YFSETQ. Trimming at V came to 0 bases and at J to 2 bases, leaving 5 bases not matched to a gene. The chain's CDR3 is CASSLAASGAYEQYF. The CDR3, as DNA: TGCGCCAGCAGCTTGGCGGCTAGCGGTGCCTACGAGCAGTACTTC. The whole variable domain, filled in from reference TRBV5-1 and TRBJ2-7, reads KAGVTQTPRYLIKTRGQQVTLSCSPISGHRSVSWYQQTPGQGLQFLFEYFSETQRNKGNFPGRFSGRQFSNSRSEMNVSTLELGDSALYLCASSLAASGAYEQYFGPGTRLTVT.

This clone was seen only once. The rearrangement uses TRBV20-1 and TRBJ1-1; D gene ambiguous. The CDR3 is 11 residues long. Germline-derived CDR1 and CDR2 are DFQATT and SNEGSKA (reference sequence). Trimming took off 7 bases at V and 5 bases at J, with 11 bases between the two ends. The CDR3 region is CSGGLWTEAFF. Here the CDR3 DNA reads TGCAGTGGTGGGCTTTGGACTGAAGCTTTCTTT.

This rearrangement joins TRBV27 to TRBJ2-2, with 10 bases identical to TRBD2. This CDR3 is 16 amino acids long. Germline V gives CDR1 MNHEY, CDR2 SMNVEV (reference sequence). V gave up 2 bases and J gave up 5 bases; unmatched junction bases: 5. This CDR3 reads CASSLTVAGGTGELFF. As DNA, the CDR3 is TGTGCCAGCAGTTTAACGGTAGCGGGAGGAACCGGGGAGCTGTTTTTT.

This clone was found a few times. The chain has TRBV10-2 and TRBJ2-3; TRBD2 agrees at 13 bases. V shed 7 bases and J 2 bases; nucleotides not matched to a gene: 15. This CDR3 spans 19 amino acids. Germline CDR1 is WSHSY and CDR2 is SAAADI. CDR3 DNA: TGCGCCAGCAACCCCATCCTAGGACTAGCGGGAGCCCACACAGATACGCAGTATTTT. Encoded protein: CASNPILGLAGAHTDTQYF.

The gene calls are TRBV2 and TRBJ1-5; 8 bases align to TRBD1. After removal of 7 bases from V and 7 bases from J, the junction contained 6 bases not matched to a gene. The CDR3 spans 13 residues. Germline values: CDR1 SNHLY, CDR2 FYNNEI. The CDR3 sequence: CASTLTGVQPQHF. The CDR3 nucleotides read TGTGCCAGCACCCTGACAGGGGTGCAGCCCCAGCATTTT.

The V call is TRBV6-5, the J call TRBJ2-7; maybe TRBD1 (7 bases). Germline loops: CDR1 MNHEY, CDR2 SVGAGI. The CDR3 spans 15 residues. V shed 2 bases and J shed 3 bases, with 14 bases lying between them. The CDR3 loop is CASSYAPGGNYEQYV. The CDR3 nucleotides read TGTGCCAGCAGTTACGCGCCAGGGGGGAACTACGAGCAGTACGTC.

The chain links TRBV21-1 to TRBJ2-7; the D call TRBD2 from the table was never checked on the DNA. TRBV21-1 is noted as a pseudogene. The CDR3 spans 17 residues. In DNA, the CDR3 is TGTGCCAGCATGGTACGGACTGCGGGGGGAATTACCCGGGAGCAGTACGTC. It yields the protein CASMVRTAGGITREQYV.

The rearrangement joins TRBV27 to TRBJ1-1; 9 bases are shared with TRBD1. Germline V lookup: CDR1 MNHEY, CDR2 SMNVEV (reference sequence). Unmatched junction bases numbered 10, after V lost 0 bases and J lost 2 bases. The CDR3 is 18 residues long. CDR3 sequence: CASSLSHGTGNVNTEAFF. CDR3 nucleotides: TGTGCCAGCAGTTTATCTCACGGGACAGGGAATGTAAACACTGAAGCTTTCTTT.

This clone was seen only once. Here the CDR3 DNA reads TGTGCCAGCAGAGACACCGGGACAGCTAAATCCACCGGGGAGCTGTTTTTT. Translated: CASRDTGTAKSTGELFF. J is TRBJ2-2 and V is TRBV2; 7 nucleotides line up with TRBD1. The CDR3 is 17 residues long. J gave up 4 bases and V 6 bases, and 14 bases lay outside the gene matches. Per germline, CDR1 SNHLY and CDR2 FYNNEI.

V and J are TRBV2 and TRBJ2-1; 12 nucleotides agree with TRBD2. V dropped 6 bases and J dropped 3; count of bases not matched to a gene: 9. Germline assignment: CDR1 SNHLY and CDR2 FYNNEI. CDR3 length: 17 amino acids. The CDR3 sequence is CASSRDRGLAGYNEQFF. DNA for the CDR3: TGTGCCAGCAGCCGGGACAGGGGACTAGCGGGCTACAATGAGCAGTTCTTC.

The chain uses TRBV27 and TRBJ2-4, with 8 positions matching TRBD1. V shed 6 bases and J 4 bases; nucleotides not matched to a gene: 20. Germline CDR1 is MNHEY and CDR2 is SMNVEV (reference sequence). The CDR3 has 19 residues. CDR3 protein: CASRRSLETGGLIKNIQYF. The CDR3 region has the DNA TGTGCCAGCAGAAGATCCCTCGAAACAGGGGGACTGATAAAAAACATTCAGTACTTC.

The V gene is TRBV6-5, the J gene TRBJ1-2; 8 bases line up with TRBD1. V lost 4 bases to trimming and J lost 8 bases; unmatched junction nucleotides: 12. This CDR3 has 15 amino acids. Germline CDR1 is MNHEY and CDR2 is SVGAGI. The CDR3 loop is CASSLTRGQASGYTF. As DNA, the CDR3 is TGTGCCAGCAGTTTAACTAGGGGACAGGCGAGCGGCTACACCTTC.

The chain recombines TRBV28 with TRBJ2-2; D possibly corresponds to TRBD1 (5 bases). The CDR3 totals 16 residues. Germline V gene lookup returns CDR1 MDHEN and CDR2 SYDVKM. V lost 6 bases, J lost 1 base, and 15 bases lay in between. The DNA for the CDR3 is TGTGCCAGCAGGGTACCGCAGGGTTTGAACACCGGGGAGCTGTTTTTT. It translates to CASRVPQGLNTGELFF.

V and J are TRBV11-2 and TRBJ2-7; weak D call: TRBD2 (6 bases). Trimming removed 5 bases from V and 0 bases from J, with 14 bases in between. In germline, CDR1 is SGHAT, CDR2 FQNNGV. The CDR3 extends over 15 amino acids. The CDR3 sequence is CASSPVSGPSYEQYF. The CDR3 nucleotides read TGTGCCAGCAGCCCGGTCAGCGGGCCCTCCTACGAGCAGTACTTC.

V and J are TRBV18 and TRBJ1-6, with D perhaps matching TRBD1 (6 bases). There are 15 residues in the CDR3. V was trimmed by 2 bases and J by 8 bases, leaving 13 bases between them. Per germline, CDR1 KGHSH and CDR2 LQKENI. The CDR3 here is CASSPEPGEHSPLHF. CDR3 in DNA: TGTGCCAGCTCACCAGAGCCAGGGGAGCATTCACCCCTCCACTTT.

V usage is TRBV2 and J usage is TRBJ2-1; TRBD2 agrees at 8 bases. Losses at the gene ends were 2 bases for V and 1 base for J; bases not matched to a gene: 7. Germline V gives CDR1 SNHLY, CDR2 FYNNEI. The CDR3 spans 17 residues. Written as DNA, the CDR3 is TGTGCCAGCAGTGAATGGCCCAGCGGGAGTTCCTACAATGAGCAGTTCTTC. It is translated as CASSEWPSGSSYNEQFF.

The chain's CDR3 is CASSPGQYTGELFF. Here the CDR3 DNA reads TGTGCCAGCAGCCCCGGACAGTACACCGGGGAGCTGTTTTTT. This chain links TRBV6-5 with TRBJ2-2; weak D call: TRBD1 (6 bases). This CDR3 spans 14 amino acids. The germline V gene has CDR1 MNHEY and CDR2 SVGAGI. The V end lost 6 bases, the J end lost 3 bases, and 11 bases lay between the germline ends.

The CDR3 spells CASSEIRGSYGYTF. CDR3 DNA sequence: TGTGCCAGCAGTGAAATCAGAGGGTCCTACGGCTACACCTTC. The V gene is TRBV2, the J gene TRBJ1-2, with unresolved D. Germline V lookup: CDR1 SNHLY, CDR2 FYNNEI. This CDR3 region has 14 residues. The V end lost 2 bases, the J end lost 8 bases, and 15 bases lay between the germline ends.

The rearrangement links TRBV28 to TRBJ1-1; tentative D call: TRBD1 (6 bases). CDR3 length: 13 amino acids. The germline gives CDR1 MDHEN, CDR2 SYDVKM. The V end lost 2 bases, the J end lost 7 bases, and 11 bases lay between the germline ends. As DNA, the CDR3 is TGTGCCAGCAGTTTACCCTACAGGGATGAAGCTTTCTTT. Translated, it gives CASSLPYRDEAFF.

J is TRBJ2-5 and V is TRBV7-2; 10 nucleotides align to TRBD2. With 1 base clipped from V and 4 bases from J, the junction kept 9 bases outside the gene matches. Per the germline V gene, CDR1 is SGHTA and CDR2 is FQGNSA. CDR3 length equals 17 residues. Written as DNA, the CDR3 is TGTGCCAGCAGCTTAGATTCCAGCGGGAGGGGGGGAGAGACCCAGTACTTC. Translation gives CASSLDSSGRGGETQYF.

This clone was counted once. The V gene is TRBV24-1, the J gene TRBJ2-3; TRBD1 is a possible D gene (5 bases). Germline V gene data show CDR1 as KGHDR and CDR2 as SFDVKD. The germline V and J ends were trimmed by 4 bases and 1 base, with 11 bases remaining between them. The CDR3 runs to 15 residues. Written as DNA, the CDR3 is TGTGCCACCAGTGAAGCCCAGACAGGCACAGATACGCAGTATTTT. Its translation is CATSEAQTGTDTQYF.

V and J are TRBV19 and TRBJ1-2; D is undetermined. Germline-derived CDR1 and CDR2 are LNHDA and SQIVND (reference sequence). The CDR3 totals 14 residues. V lost 4 bases and J 2 bases, leaving 11 bases between the germline ends. The CDR3 DNA follows: TGTGCCAGTAGTAGGATCGGCGGCAACTATGGCTACACCTTC. Its translation is CASSRIGGNYGYTF. Using reference TRBV19 and TRBJ1-2 for the parts outside the CDR3, the full variable domain is DGGITQSPKYLFRKEGQNVTLSCEQNLNHDAMYWYRQDPGQGLRLIYYSQIVNDFQKGDIAEGYSVSREKKESFPLTVTSAQKNPTAFYLCASSRIGGNYGYTFGSGTRLTVV.

This clone was recorded once. V and J are TRBV5-6 and TRBJ2-3; 9 nucleotides align to TRBD1. The CDR3 sequence is 16 residues long. V lost 0 bases and J lost 8; bases outside the gene matches: 10. Germline CDR1 is SGHDT and CDR2 is YYEEEE. Here the CDR3 reads CASSLEGTGLNPTQYF. The CDR3 DNA is TGTGCCAGCAGCTTGGAAGGGACAGGGCTTAATCCTACGCAGTATTTT.

V is TRBV6-2 or TRBV6-3 and J is TRBJ1-6; unclear D gene. V was trimmed by 2 bases and J by 4 bases, leaving 6 bases between them. CDR3 length equals 14 residues. Germline V CDR1 and CDR2: MNHEY, SVGEGT. Written as DNA, the CDR3 is TGTGCCAGCAGTTACCGACTGTATAATTCACCCCTCCACTTT. Translating gives CASSYRLYNSPLHF.

V gene TRBV7-9 combines with J gene TRBJ2-1; D is perhaps TRBD2 (6 bases). Trimming pared 0 bases from V and 7 bases from J, leaving 10 bases between. The CDR3 loop spans 14 amino acids. Germline V gene sequence: CDR1 SEHNR, CDR2 FQNEAQ (reference sequence). The CDR3 coding sequence is TGTGCCAGCAGCTTAGCGGAGGCGGGGAATGAGCAGTTCTTC. It specifies CASSLAEAGNEQFF.